Each of the 15 T cell receptor beta chains below was sequenced from the same sample in a study of cytomegalovirus exposure and HLA in healthy donors. Researchers ran the PCR with 60 Vbeta and 13 Jbeta primers. Using immunoSEQ multiplex PCR, the repertoire was profiled, and TCRdb retains in-frame clones only, with some absent. The table has roughly 200,000 clones, approximately 86% seen once. The sample consisted of PBMCs. All receptors derive from a woman in her twenties or thirties in good health and CMV-seronegative.

The chain is built from TRBV6-1 and TRBJ1-1, with D possibly being TRBD1 (6 bases). V was clipped by 4 bases and J by 2 bases, with 11 bases between them. Germline V lookup: CDR1 MNHNS, CDR2 SASEGT. The CDR3 has 14 residues. CDR3 DNA sequence: TGTGCCAGCAGTGGTCAGGACAGAAACACTGAAGCTTTCTTT. This codes for CASSGQDRNTEAFF.

The rearrangement joins TRBV11-2 to TRBJ2-7; D is possibly TRBD2 (5 bases). This CDR3 has 13 amino acids. V dropped 2 bases and J dropped 3 bases, with 8 bases sitting between them. Germline assignment: CDR1 SGHAT and CDR2 FQNNGV. The CDR3 sequence is CASSLLEDYEQYF. CDR3 nucleotides: TGTGCCAGCAGCTTATTGGAGGACTACGAGCAGTACTTC.

The chain couples TRBV6-1 to TRBJ2-7; TRBD2 is a possible D gene (5 bases). Trimming pared 1 base from V and 5 bases from J, leaving 12 bases between. The length of the CDR3 is 14 residues. Per the germline V gene, CDR1 is MNHNS and CDR2 is SASEGT. Written as DNA, the CDR3 is TGTGCCAGCAGTGAAGGTCTAGCAGTCCACGAGCAGTACTTC. Its translation is CASSEGLAVHEQYF.

This chain uses TRBV28 with TRBJ1-5; 10 bases map to TRBD1. V gave up 6 bases and J gave up 5 bases; unmatched junction bases: 13. The CDR3 spans 17 residues. Germline assignment: CDR1 MDHEN and CDR2 SYDVKM. CDR3 nucleotide sequence: TGTGCCAGCAGCCCAAGATTTCTGACAGGGGGCTATCAGCCCCAGCATTTT. Its translation: CASSPRFLTGGYQPQHF.

The genes are TRBV19 and TRBJ2-1; 8 bases are a match to TRBD2. V lost 3 bases and J lost 13; bases outside the gene matches: 20. CDR3 size: 17 residues. CDR1 LNHDA and CDR2 SQIVND come from the germline V gene (reference sequence). CDR3 in DNA: TGTGCCAGTAGTATCGATGCGGAATTAGCGGGGACCCGTGACCAGTTCTTC. Translation gives CASSIDAELAGTRDQFF.

This clone turned up a few times. The chain recombines TRBV9 with TRBJ2-7; D not resolved. CDR3 size: 14 residues. V shed 0 bases and J shed 1 base, with 8 bases lying between them. CDR1 is SGDLS and CDR2 is YYNGEE in the germline V gene. The CDR3 DNA reads as TGTGCCAGCAGCGTAGGTCTTCTGTCCTACGAGCAGTACTTC. Translation gives CASSVGLLSYEQYF.

This rearrangement joins TRBV10-3 to TRBJ2-1; 7 positions agree with TRBD1. With V trimmed by 4 bases and J by 5 bases, 2 bases remained unmatched. CDR3 length equals 13 residues. Germline loops: CDR1 ENHRY, CDR2 SYGVKD. The CDR3 is CAISGDSNNEQFF. The DNA for the CDR3 is TGTGCCATCAGTGGGGACAGTAACAATGAGCAGTTCTTC.

The J gene is TRBJ2-2, the V gene TRBV30, with TRBD2 matching 7 bases. The CDR3 spans 15 residues. Looked up from germline, CDR1 is GTSNPN and CDR2 is SVGIG (reference sequence). The V and J ends lost 7 bases and 7 bases, in that order; junction bases with no gene match: 15. The CDR3 is CASLVGGVEVGELFF. Written as DNA, the CDR3 is TGTGCCTCCTTAGTGGGGGGGGTCGAGGTCGGGGAGCTGTTTTTT.

About this clone itself: At one end the junction does not follow the germline gene, possibly because of a read error. This chain joins TRBV7-7 and TRBJ2-5, with 10 bases aligning to TRBD1. CDR1 SSHAT and CDR2 FNYEAQ come from the germline V gene (reference sequence). The CDR3 extends over 16 amino acids. CDR3 protein: CASSLLGTGEQETQYF. The CDR3 DNA sequence: TGTGCTAGCAGCTTATTGGGGACAGGGGAACAAGAGACCCAGTACTTC.

This chain joins TRBV5-1 and TRBJ1-2, with 8 bases matching TRBD1. V lost 0 bases, J lost 4 bases, and 2 bases stayed unmatched. The CDR3 runs to 14 residues. From germline, CDR1 is SGHRS and CDR2 YFSETQ. The DNA for the CDR3 is TGCGCCAGCAGCTTGGAGGGACAGGTCTATGGCTACACCTTC. Translating it yields CASSLEGQVYGYTF.

V is TRBV13 and J is TRBJ2-7; 7 nucleotides match TRBD1. There are 13 residues in the CDR3. V lost 5 bases, J lost 3 bases, and 4 bases stayed unmatched. Looked up from germline, CDR1 is PRHDT and CDR2 is FYEKMQ (reference sequence). CDR3 loop: CASSADRNYEQYF. CDR3 sequence (DNA): TGTGCCAGCAGCGCGGACAGGAACTACGAGCAGTACTTC.

The V call is TRBV11-2, the J call TRBJ2-4, with 11 bases matching TRBD1. CDR1 is SGHAT and CDR2 is FQNNGV in the germline V gene. CDR3 length: 14 amino acids. V gave up 5 bases and J gave up 6 bases; unmatched junction bases: 3. This chain's CDR3 is CASSGTGGGNIQYF. The CDR3 nucleotides are TGTGCCAGCAGCGGGACAGGGGGAGGAAACATTCAGTACTTC.

The chain joins TRBV7-3 to TRBJ1-1; D not resolved. From germline, CDR1 is SGHTA and CDR2 FQGTGA. The V gene lost 4 bases and the J gene lost 1 base, with 7 bases spanning the gap. CDR3 size: 13 residues. The CDR3 region has the DNA TGTGCCAGCAGCTGGGCAGCGAACACTGAAGCTTTCTTT. It codes for CASSWAANTEAFF.

The rearrangement links TRBV7-3 to TRBJ2-3; TRBD2 is a possible D gene (5 bases). The V end lost 2 bases, the J end lost 0 bases, and 12 bases lay between the germline ends. Germline-derived CDR1 and CDR2 are SGHTA and FQGTGA. The CDR3 runs to 16 residues. The CDR3 sequence is CASSLGFSVSTDTQYF. The CDR3 DNA reads TGTGCCAGCAGCTTAGGTTTTAGCGTTAGCACAGATACGCAGTATTTT.

This clone was counted once. The V and J genes are TRBV27 and TRBJ2-1; D is uncertain. Germline values: CDR1 MNHEY, CDR2 SMNVEV (reference sequence). V lost 6 bases, J lost 0 bases, and 15 bases lay in between. The CDR3 sequence is 16 residues long. This chain's CDR3 is CASRSDSLHSYNEQFF. In nucleotides, the CDR3 is TGTGCCAGCAGATCCGATAGCTTACACTCCTACAATGAGCAGTTCTTC.